A single sample is the source of the 28 T cell receptor beta chains below, sequenced in a study of glioma-infiltrating T cells. Amplification of TCR alpha and beta CDR3 regions from RNA used iRepertoire nested multiplex PCR. TCRdb reprocessed the multiplex PCR reads with MiXCR, giving one entry per CDR3 protein. The sample carries 95,000 to 110,000 distinct CDR3 sequences, approximately 28% recorded once. Sequenced material: glioma tissue, nonneoplastic brain tissue, or PBMCs (not recorded which). These receptors were taken from a human donor with low-grade glioma or glioblastoma, undergoing nonglioma brain surgery, or in good health (not recorded which).

Worth noting for this clonotype: It may be a read error: a sequence one base away is much more abundant. The rearrangement joins TRBV24-1 to TRBJ2-1; possible D gene TRBD1, 5 bases. The ends were cut back, 10 bases at V and 1 base at J, with 10 bases in the middle. Germline lookup yields CDR1 KGHDR and CDR2 SFDVKD. The CDR3 length is 13 residues. The CDR3 region has the DNA TGTGCCACTCAGGGTGGGTCCTACAATGAGCAGTTCTTC. Translation gives CATQGGSYNEQFF.

This clonotype has at least ten counts. CDR3 DNA: TGTGCCAGCAGTTTAGCGCACAACCTGAACACTGAAGCTTTCTTT. Its translation: CASSLAHNLNTEAFF. V is TRBV12-3 or TRBV12-4 and J is TRBJ1-1; no firm D call. This CDR3 has 15 amino acids. The V gene lost 0 bases and the J gene lost 0 bases, with 8 bases spanning the gap.

This clonotype has a count of ten or more. The gene calls are TRBV6-1 and TRBJ1-6; D ambiguous. Trimming took off 5 bases at V and 7 bases at J, with 12 bases between the two ends. Germline V gives CDR1 MNHNS, CDR2 SASEGT. This CDR3 spans 14 amino acids. CDR3 coding DNA: TGTGCCAGCAGTTCATTCACGGGGAATTCACCCCTCCACTTT. Its protein product is CASSSFTGNSPLHF.

Concerning this clonotype: This is likely a read error, given that the CDR3 carries no conserved phenylalanine or tryptophan at its end. The rearrangement links TRBV14 to TRBJ2-7; no firm D call. This CDR3 is built from 11 residues. The V gene's germline CDR1 is SGHDN and CDR2 FVKESK. V lost 3 bases to trimming and J lost 3 bases, with 3 bases between them. In DNA form, the CDR3 reads TGTGCCAGCAGCCATCTCTACGAGCAGTACCTC. Its protein product is CASSHLYEQYL.

In this sample, this clonotype turned up many times. This chain links TRBV27 with TRBJ2-7, with TRBD1 identical over 8 bases. Germline V gene sequence: CDR1 MNHEY, CDR2 SMNVEV (reference sequence). Trimming removed 4 bases from V and 3 bases from J; junction bases left unmatched: 8. There are 15 residues in the CDR3. CDR3 DNA sequence: TGTGCCAGCAGTTCCCCCTACAGGGGGTACTACGAGCAGTACTTC. Translating it yields CASSSPYRGYYEQYF.

This clonotype came up many times. The CDR3 sequence: CASSSQDYTEAFF. The DNA of the CDR3 is TGTGCCAGCAGCTCCCAGGACTACACTGAAGCTTTCTTT. The chain couples TRBV7-2 to TRBJ1-1; no clear D gene. V lost 4 bases and J lost 3, with 9 bases in between. CDR1 and CDR2 (germline): SGHTA, FQGNSA. This CDR3 comprises 13 residues.

A word on this clonotype: A much larger clone differs by one base, so this may be a read error. This is likely a read error, given that the CDR3 carries no conserved phenylalanine or tryptophan at its end. The rearrangement uses TRBV14 and TRBJ1-1; 9 bases are a match to TRBD1. The CDR3 has 13 amino acids. The germline V gene has CDR1 SGHDN and CDR2 FVKESK. V gave up 4 bases and J gave up 4 bases; unmatched junction bases: 1. The CDR3 DNA sequence: TGTGCCAGCAGCCGACAGGGGGGCACTGAAGCTTTCTCT. Translating gives CASSRQGGTEAFS.

Comments on this clonotype: Possible read error: a much larger clone is one base away. V and J are TRBV7-9 and TRBJ2-5; D may correspond to TRBD1 or TRBD2 (5 bases each). The CDR3 extends over 14 amino acids. Germline CDR1 is SEHNR and CDR2 is FQNEAQ (reference sequence). With 5 bases removed from V and 5 bases from J, the gap between germline ends came to 15 bases. CDR3 sequence: CASSPRRGTETQYF. CDR3 nucleotides: TGTGCCAGCAGCCCCAGGCGAGGGACGGAGACCCAGTACTTC.

This clonotype was detected ten times or more. The rearrangement links TRBV20-1 to TRBJ2-7; 8 positions match TRBD1. The CDR3 consists of 15 residues. Germline assignment: CDR1 DFQATT and CDR2 SNEGSKA (reference sequence). V gave up 3 bases and J gave up 2 bases; unmatched junction bases: 9. CDR3 sequence: CSASDSRTGPYEQYF. In nucleotides, the CDR3 is TGCAGTGCTAGTGATTCGCGGACAGGGCCCTACGAGCAGTACTTC.

There are many counts of this clonotype. The V and J genes are TRBV19 and TRBJ2-1; D call uncertain. This CDR3 contains 16 residues. Germline assignment: CDR1 LNHDA and CDR2 SQIVND (reference sequence). Trimming shortened V by 3 bases and J by 0 bases, and 12 bases separated the two germline ends. CDR3 coding DNA: TGTGCCAGTAGTATGTCAGGCCTTAGCTCCTACAATGAGCAGTTCTTC. Protein: CASSMSGLSSYNEQFF. The full variable domain, with the rest looked up from reference TRBV19 and TRBJ2-1, is DGGITQSPKYLFRKEGQNVTLSCEQNLNHDAMYWYRQDPGQGLRLIYYSQIVNDFQKGDIAEGYSVSREKKESFPLTVTSAQKNPTAFYLCASSMSGLSSYNEQFFGPGTRLTVL.

This clonotype was detected only once. A much larger clone sits a single nucleotide away, making a read error possible. J is TRBJ2-1 and V is TRBV6-6; weak D call: TRBD2 (6 bases). In germline, CDR1 is MNHNY, CDR2 SVGAGI (reference sequence). The CDR3 length is 16 residues. The V end lost 3 bases, the J end lost 2 bases, and 14 bases lay between the germline ends. The CDR3 sequence is CASSYTASAAYNEQFF. The CDR3 DNA is TGTGCCAGCAGTTATACGGCTAGCGCTGCCTACAATGAGCAGTTCTTC.

At least ten counts were recorded for this clonotype. V and J are TRBV28 and TRBJ1-1; D gene unclear. CDR3 length: 14 residues. CDR1 MDHEN and CDR2 SYDVKM come from the germline V gene. With 2 bases removed from V and 2 bases from J, the gap between germline ends came to 9 bases. Written as DNA, the CDR3 is TGTGCCAGCAGTTTAGGGCGGGTTAACACTGAAGCTTTCTTT. The encoded protein is CASSLGRVNTEAFF.

The CDR3 DNA follows: TGTGCCAGCAGTTTAGCGCTTTTGGTGAATGAGCAGTTCTTC. Amino acid sequence: CASSLALLVNEQFF. The chain employs TRBV12-3 or TRBV12-4 and TRBJ2-1; no clear D. V lost 0 bases and J 7 bases, leaving 10 bases between the germline ends. The CDR3 is 14 amino acids.

This clonotype was observed at least ten times. This chain joins TRBV10-3 and TRBJ1-1; unclear D gene. Germline V gene sequence: CDR1 ENHRY, CDR2 SYGVKD. The ends were cut back, 1 base at V and 3 bases at J, with 12 bases in the middle. The CDR3 sequence is 15 residues long. The CDR3 spells CAISEFSPGDTEAFF. The CDR3 nucleotides read TGTGCCATCAGTGAGTTTAGCCCCGGGGACACTGAAGCTTTCTTT.

On this clonotype itself: This clone may be a read error of a much larger clone one base away. The chain joins TRBV7-2 to TRBJ1-1, with D possibly matching TRBD1 (5 bases). The V gene's germline CDR1 is SGHTA and CDR2 FQGNSA. The CDR3 spans 15 residues. The CDR3 sequence is CASSPVPGRNTEAYF. The DNA for the CDR3 is TGTGCCAGCAGCCCAGTACCGGGACGGAACACTGAAGCTTACTTT.

As for this clonotype: At one boundary the junction diverges from the germline segment, which might be a read error. The CDR3 protein is CAGSQARPGTQYF. DNA for the CDR3: TGTGCCGGCAGCCAAGCCCGGCCGGGTACGCAGTATTTT. V gene TRBV14 combines with J gene TRBJ2-3, with D hard to call. The V gene's germline CDR1 is SGHDN and CDR2 FVKESK. This CDR3 has 13 amino acids. Filled out from reference TRBV14 and TRBJ2-3, the complete variable domain reads EAGVTQFPSHSVIEKGQTVTLRCDPISGHDNLYWYRRVMGKEIKFLLHFVKESKQDESGMPNNRFLAERTGGTYSTLKVQPAELEDSGVYFCAGSQARPGTQYFGPGTRLTVL.

This clonotype was observed a few times. The chain joins TRBV10-3 to TRBJ2-7; unclear D gene. The germline V gene encodes CDR1 ENHRY and CDR2 SYGVKD. V was trimmed by 3 bases and J by 1 base, leaving 7 bases between them. The CDR3 loop spans 13 amino acids. CDR3 sequence reads: CAISDWGSYEQYF. DNA of the CDR3: TGTGCCATCAGTGACTGGGGTTCCTACGAGCAGTACTTC.

This clonotype was seen just once. J is TRBJ2-3 and V is TRBV7-2; TRBD2 is a possible D gene (6 bases). The ends were cut back, 5 bases at V and 1 base at J, with 10 bases in the middle. Germline values: CDR1 SGHTA, CDR2 FQGNSA. This CDR3 spans 14 amino acids. CDR3 residues: CASSDSSGTDTQYF. The CDR3 nucleotides read TGTGCCAGCAGCGATTCTAGCGGCACAGATACGCAGTATTTT.

With regard to this clonotype: This may be a read error, as it is one base from a much larger clone. V gene TRBV27 combines with J gene TRBJ1-5; 8 bases agree with TRBD1. Germline loops: CDR1 MNHEY, CDR2 SMNVEV (reference sequence). Unmatched junction bases numbered 8, after V lost 3 bases and J lost 4 bases. The CDR3 totals 16 residues. CDR3 nucleotides: TGTGCCAGCAGTTTTTCCTGGACAGGGAGTAATCAGCCCCAGCATTTT. This sequence encodes CASSFSWTGSNQPQHF.

This clonotype was seen ten or more times. The chain combines TRBV28 with TRBJ2-7; 7 nucleotides agree with TRBD1. CDR1 is MDHEN, CDR2 SYDVKM, per germline. The CDR3 extends over 15 amino acids. V was pared by 6 bases and J by 6 bases, with 14 bases of the junction left unmatched. CDR3 sequence: CASRKTGNSLLEQYF. The CDR3 DNA reads as TGTGCCAGCAGGAAGACAGGGAACTCCCTCCTCGAGCAGTACTTC. Supplemented by reference TRBV28 and TRBJ2-7, the full variable domain reads DVKVTQSSRYLVKRTGEKVFLECVQDMDHENMFWYRQDPGLGLRLIYFSYDVKMKEKGDIPEGYSVSREKKERFSLILESASTNQTSMYLCASRKTGNSLLEQYFGPGTRLTVT.

In the case of this clonotype: Being one base from a much bigger clone, this may be a read error. Here the CDR3 omits its conserved ending phenylalanine or tryptophan, so a read error is the likely source. The chain has TRBV19 and TRBJ2-1; possibly TRBD2 for D (6 bases). The CDR3 runs to 18 residues. Germline assignment: CDR1 LNHDA and CDR2 SQIVND (reference sequence). V dropped 1 base and J dropped 0 bases, with 16 bases sitting between them. The CDR3 spells CASSIGGGGTLSYNEQFL. DNA of the CDR3: TGTGCCAGTAGTATAGGGGGTGGAGGGACCCTCTCCTACAATGAGCAGTTCTTA.

In its sample, this clonotype was seen many times. The chain couples TRBV20-1 to TRBJ2-3; 8 bases are shared with TRBD2. Germline assignment: CDR1 DFQATT and CDR2 SNEGSKA (reference sequence). This CDR3 spans 15 amino acids. With V trimmed by 6 bases and J by 5 bases, 13 bases remained unmatched. The CDR3 is CSAHGRTSSIDTQYF. The CDR3 DNA reads TGCAGTGCCCACGGTCGGACTAGCTCAATAGATACGCAGTATTTT.

Many counts were recorded for this clonotype. The chain employs TRBV27 and TRBJ1-2, with D unresolved. In germline, CDR1 is MNHEY, CDR2 SMNVEV (reference sequence). Trimming took off 2 bases at V and 0 bases at J, with 10 bases between the two ends. The CDR3 extends over 15 amino acids. The CDR3 loop reads CASSLGRLTNYGYTF. The CDR3 DNA sequence: TGTGCCAGCAGTTTAGGCAGACTTACTAACTATGGCTACACCTTC.

V is TRBV19 and J is TRBJ2-2, with D perhaps matching TRBD1 or TRBD2 (5 bases each). This CDR3 spans 16 amino acids. The germline V gene has CDR1 LNHDA and CDR2 SQIVND (reference sequence). Trimming left V 8 bases short and J 3 bases short, with 19 bases between. CDR3 sequence (DNA): TGTGCCAGTCCCCCCATGGGGGAAATCGACACCGGGGAGCTGTTTTTT. Amino acid sequence: CASPPMGEIDTGELFF.

A note on this clonotype: One base away lies a much larger clone, so this may be a sequencing read error. The chain carries TRBV19 and TRBJ2-1; 8 bases line up with TRBD2. Germline V gives CDR1 LNHDA, CDR2 SQIVND (reference sequence). After removal of 8 bases from V and 2 bases from J, the junction contained 11 bases not matched to a gene. The CDR3 loop spans 16 amino acids. CDR3 sequence: CASGSKFGGAYNEQFF. The CDR3 DNA reads as TGTGCCAGTGGGTCGAAGTTCGGGGGGGCCTACAATGAGCAGTTCTTC. Variable domain in full (rest from reference TRBV19 and TRBJ2-1): DGGITQSPKYLFRKEGQNVTLSCEQNLNHDAMYWYRQDPGQGLRLIYYSQIVNDFQKGDIAEGYSVSREKKESFPLTVTSAQKNPTAFYLCASGSKFGGAYNEQFFGPGTRLTVL.

This clonotype has only a few counts. The CDR3 loop is CSVRRGGQEQYF. The DNA of the CDR3 is TGCAGCGTTAGGCGGGGGGGCCAAGAGCAGTACTTC. V is TRBV29-1 and J is TRBJ2-7; 9 positions match TRBD2. The CDR3 contains 12 residues. The V gene end was trimmed by 5 bases and the J gene end by 7 bases; junction bases not matched to a gene: 6. CDR1 and CDR2 from the germline V gene are SQVTM and ANQGSEA.

This clonotype occurred a few times. This chain uses TRBV7-9 with TRBJ1-1, with D unclear. The germline gives CDR1 SEHNR, CDR2 FQNEAQ (reference sequence). The CDR3 loop spans 13 amino acids. The V end was cut by 5 bases, the J end by 5 bases, with 12 bases between. The CDR3 region has the DNA TGTGCCAGCAGCCCCGGTGGGTGGACTGAAGCTTTCTTT. Residues: CASSPGGWTEAFF.

At least ten counts were recorded for this clonotype. This chain uses TRBV20-1 with TRBJ2-3; a weak D match, TRBD1 (6 bases). V was pared by 2 bases and J by 1 base, with 19 bases between. CDR3 size: 17 residues. Germline V gene lookup returns CDR1 DFQATT and CDR2 SNEGSKA (reference sequence). CDR3 region: CSARYRVGAYRTDTQYF. CDR3 sequence (DNA): TGCAGTGCTAGATACCGGGTGGGGGCCTATCGCACAGATACGCAGTATTTT.